These 26 T cell receptor beta chains came from one sample sequenced in a study of blood T cells in healthy people across ages. A second PCR of 7 to 11 cycles used a sample-barcoded 5' primer and a J-beta primer mix. Using its own MiXCR run on the 5' RACE reads, TCRdb lists one record per CDR3 protein. This table holds approximately 1.5 million distinct CDR3 sequences, around 36% found once. The sequenced material came from blood. Source of these receptors: a woman in her 30s in good health.

The V gene is TRBV9, the J gene TRBJ2-7, with 8 bases aligning to TRBD2. This CDR3 has 15 residues. V was pared by 0 bases and J by 4 bases, with 6 bases of the junction left unmatched. CDR1 is SGDLS, CDR2 YYNGEE, per germline. CDR3 bases: TGTGCCAGCAGCGTAGATGTTAGCGGGAAGTACGAGCAGTACTTC. Its protein product is CASSVDVSGKYEQYF.

The rearrangement links TRBV27 to TRBJ1-1; no clear D gene. This CDR3 contains 14 residues. Germline values: CDR1 MNHEY, CDR2 SMNVEV (reference sequence). V lost 6 bases, J lost 5 bases, and 16 bases lay in between. The CDR3 region has the DNA TGTGCCAGCAGCTACGGCAGGACGGAAACTGAAGCTTTCTTT. It codes for CASSYGRTETEAFF.

Note on this clonotype: Its ends do not fully match the called genes, so a read error is possible. This chain uses TRBV20-1 with TRBJ2-3; 7 bases match TRBD1. Germline V gene lookup returns CDR1 DFQATT and CDR2 SNEGSKA (reference sequence). CDR3 size: 15 residues. Here the CDR3 reads CSARGGDSRTDTEYF. The CDR3 nucleotides read TGCAGTGCTAGAGGTGGGGACAGCCGCACAGATACGGAGTATTTT.

The V and J genes are TRBV27 and TRBJ2-7; no firm D call. The CDR3 runs to 13 residues. Germline V gene data show CDR1 as MNHEY and CDR2 as SMNVEV (reference sequence). V shed 5 bases and J shed 2 bases, with 10 bases lying between them. In DNA form, the CDR3 reads TGTGCCAGCAGTCGAACAACGGCCTACGAGCAGTACTTC. This sequence encodes CASSRTTAYEQYF.

There are a few counts of this clonotype. This rearrangement joins TRBV28 to TRBJ2-7; 10 nucleotides match TRBD2. Germline V gene data show CDR1 as MDHEN and CDR2 as SYDVKM. V shed 11 bases and J 6 bases; nucleotides not matched to a gene: 7. The CDR3 has 12 residues. DNA for the CDR3: TGTGCCCTGAGCGGGAGGGCCGGCGAGCAGTACTTC. Encoded protein: CALSGRAGEQYF. The whole variable domain, remainder taken from reference TRBV28 and TRBJ2-7, is DVKVTQSSRYLVKRTGEKVFLECVQDMDHENMFWYRQDPGLGLRLIYFSYDVKMKEKGDIPEGYSVSREKKERFSLILESASTNQTSMYLCALSGRAGEQYFGPGTRLTVT.

About this clonotype: This may be a read error: a much more frequent sequence differs by one nucleotide. CDR3 in DNA: TGCAGCCGACTAGCGCCCACCTACGAGCAGTTCTTC. Its translation: CSRLAPTYEQFF. The chain joins TRBV20-1 to TRBJ2-1, with 8 bases that match TRBD2. The CDR3 contains 12 residues. Per the germline V gene, CDR1 is DFQATT and CDR2 is SNEGSKA (reference sequence).

This clonotype occurred a few times. V usage is TRBV10-3 and J usage is TRBJ2-1, with D perhaps given as TRBD1 or TRBD2 (5 bases each). Trimming removed 6 bases at V and 6 bases at J, with 18 bases between. In germline, CDR1 is ENHRY, CDR2 SYGVKD. There are 15 residues in the CDR3. The CDR3 protein is CAISPGDGTVNEQFF. The DNA for the CDR3 is TGTGCCATCAGCCCTGGAGACGGGACGGTCAATGAGCAGTTCTTC.

V usage is TRBV28 and J usage is TRBJ2-3, with no clear D. Germline CDR1 and CDR2: MDHEN and SYDVKM. Trimming removed 2 bases from V and 2 bases from J, with 8 bases in between. This CDR3 is 14 amino acids long. CDR3 sequence: CASSLVHLTDTQYF. Here the CDR3 DNA reads TGTGCCAGCAGTTTAGTGCACCTCACAGATACGCAGTATTTT.

This clonotype has more than one count but fewer than ten. The rearrangement joins TRBV6-1 to TRBJ2-7, with 10 bases that match TRBD1. The CDR3 runs to 14 residues. V gave up 2 bases and J gave up 4 bases; unmatched junction bases: 2. Germline V lookup: CDR1 MNHNS, CDR2 SASEGT. As DNA, the CDR3 is TGTGCCAGCAGTGAACGGGACAGGGGTTACGAGCAGTACTTC. Its translation: CASSERDRGYEQYF.

This clonotype was seen a single time. This chain joins TRBV12-3 or TRBV12-4 and TRBJ2-7; D unresolved. The length of the CDR3 is 14 residues. The V end lost 1 base, the J end lost 7 bases, and 14 bases lay between the germline ends. The chain's CDR3 is CASSLVGPLSEQYF. CDR3 in DNA: TGTGCCAGCAGTTTAGTCGGCCCACTATCAGAGCAGTACTTC.

The chain employs TRBV7-9 and TRBJ1-1; no definite D call. CDR1 and CDR2 (germline): SEHNR, FQNEAQ (reference sequence). CDR3 length equals 14 residues. V lost 0 bases and J 6 bases, leaving 11 bases between the germline ends. The CDR3 loop reads CASSLALGDSEAFF. DNA for the CDR3: TGTGCCAGCAGCTTAGCGCTGGGCGATTCTGAAGCTTTCTTT.

The CDR3 region is CASRRGSRTDTQYF. In nucleotides, the CDR3 is TGTGCCAGCAGGCGGGGGAGTCGAACAGATACGCAGTATTTT. The J gene is TRBJ2-3, the V gene TRBV6-5; TRBD2 matches 7 bases. Per germline, CDR1 MNHEY and CDR2 SVGAGI. V dropped 6 bases and J dropped 3; count of bases not matched to a gene: 6. This CDR3 is 14 amino acids long.

The chain links TRBV2 to TRBJ2-5, with 7 bases matching TRBD2. Germline CDR1 and CDR2: SNHLY and FYNNEI. V lost 5 bases to trimming and J lost 4 bases; unmatched junction nucleotides: 4. The CDR3 covers 13 residues. The CDR3: CASSWEGTETQYF. The CDR3 DNA reads TGTGCCAGCAGTTGGGAGGGGACAGAGACCCAGTACTTC.

The rearrangement joins TRBV27 to TRBJ2-1; 10 positions agree with TRBD2. The J segment lost 0 bases and the V segment lost 0 bases, leaving 5 bases of the junction unmatched. CDR1 and CDR2 (germline): MNHEY, SMNVEV (reference sequence). The CDR3 sequence is 18 residues long. The CDR3, as DNA: TGTGCCAGCAGTTTATCGAGTCTAGCGGGGGCCTCCTACAATGAGCAGTTCTTC. Residues: CASSLSSLAGASYNEQFF.

This sequence joins TRBV11-2 and TRBJ2-5, with D perhaps matching TRBD1 (5 bases). The germline V and J ends were trimmed by 1 base and 5 bases, with 17 bases remaining between them. This CDR3 comprises 16 residues. CDR1 is SGHAT, CDR2 FQNNGV, per germline. CDR3 sequence: CASSLASWQGGETQYF. The CDR3 DNA follows: TGTGCCAGCAGCTTAGCTAGTTGGCAGGGTGGGGAGACCCAGTACTTC.

In its sample, this clonotype was seen many times. The chain has TRBV29-1 and TRBJ2-7; no clear D. This CDR3 has 12 residues. Trimming took off 1 base at V and 2 bases at J, with 6 bases between the two ends. The germline CDR1 and CDR2 sequences are SQVTM and ANQGSEA. The CDR3 sequence is CSVEGVAYEQYF. DNA of the CDR3: TGCAGCGTTGAAGGGGTAGCCTACGAGCAGTACTTC.

V is TRBV10-3 and J is TRBJ1-2; D is unclear. The CDR3 has 15 residues. Trimming left V 2 bases short and J 8 bases short, with 18 bases between. The germline V gene encodes CDR1 ENHRY and CDR2 SYGVKD. For the CDR3, the DNA is TGTGCCATCAGTGAGGCTGGCGGAGCCTCGGGAGGCTACACCTTC. Its translation: CAISEAGGASGGYTF.

V and J are TRBV10-3 and TRBJ2-3, with 8 positions matching TRBD1. The CDR3 totals 15 residues. Losses at the gene ends were 10 bases for V and 0 bases for J; bases not matched to a gene: 9. The V gene's germline CDR1 is ENHRY and CDR2 SYGVKD. The CDR3, as DNA: TGTGCCACCCACAACCAGGGGGCTAGCACAGATACGCAGTATTTT. Translating gives CATHNQGASTDTQYF.

The CDR3 is CASSLTLAGDIGTQYF. CDR3 nucleotide sequence: TGTGCCAGCAGCTTAACCCTAGCGGGGGACATAGGGACCCAGTACTTC. The genes are TRBV11-2 and TRBJ2-5, with 10 bases identical to TRBD2. In germline, CDR1 is SGHAT, CDR2 FQNNGV. Trimming removed 2 bases from V and 7 bases from J; junction bases left unmatched: 10. This CDR3 contains 16 residues.

This sequence joins TRBV11-2 and TRBJ2-1; TRBD2 agrees at 9 bases. Trimming took 5 bases from V and 3 from J; bases not matched to a gene: 8. Germline lookup yields CDR1 SGHAT and CDR2 FQNNGV. The CDR3 contains 16 residues. The CDR3 sequence is CASSRWASGDYNEQFF. The DNA for the CDR3 is TGTGCCAGCAGCCGGTGGGCTAGCGGGGACTACAATGAGCAGTTCTTC.

This clonotype was counted many times. The DNA for the CDR3 is TGTGCCAGCAGTTTGGACAAGTCCTACAATGAGCAGTTCTTC. Translation gives CASSLDKSYNEQFF. This chain uses TRBV7-2 with TRBJ2-1; tentatively, D is TRBD1 (5 bases). Germline CDR1 and CDR2: SGHTA and FQGNSA. Trimming shortened V by 6 bases and J by 1 base, and 10 bases separated the two germline ends. This CDR3 contains 14 residues. Full variable domain (remainder filled in from reference TRBV7-2 and TRBJ2-1): GAGVSQSPSNKVTEKGKDVELRCDPISGHTALYWYRQSLGQGLEFLIYFQGNSAPDKSGLPSDRFSAERTGGSVSTLTIQRTQQEDSAVYLCASSLDKSYNEQFFGPGTRLTVL.

This chain links TRBV28 with TRBJ2-5; perhaps D is TRBD1 or TRBD2 (6 bases each). There are 16 residues in the CDR3. V gave up 2 bases and J gave up 0 bases, with 13 bases separating them. Germline V lookup: CDR1 MDHEN, CDR2 SYDVKM. The CDR3 reads CASSLIGGYNQETQYF. CDR3 coding DNA: TGTGCCAGCAGTTTAATAGGGGGGTATAACCAAGAGACCCAGTACTTC.

The genes are TRBV20-1 and TRBJ1-6; D is unresolved. This CDR3 region has 12 residues. V lost 4 bases and J 10 bases, leaving 11 bases between the germline ends. Per the germline V gene, CDR1 is DFQATT and CDR2 is SNEGSKA (reference sequence). Here the CDR3 reads CSATLKMSPLHF. The CDR3 DNA follows: TGCAGTGCTACTTTAAAGATGTCACCCCTCCACTTT.

In this sample, this clonotype turned up many times. The DNA for the CDR3 is TGCGCCAGCAGCCAAGAGGAGGGGCCCTATGGCTACACCTTC. Translation: CASSQEEGPYGYTF. V and J are TRBV4-1 and TRBJ1-2; possible D gene TRBD1, 5 bases. CDR3 size: 14 residues. V was shortened by 0 bases and J by 4 bases, with 9 bases between the two germline ends. The germline V gene encodes CDR1 MGHRA and CDR2 YSYEKL.

The V gene is TRBV5-6, the J gene TRBJ2-2; TRBD1 aligns across 8 bases. CDR1 is SGHDT, CDR2 YYEEEE, per germline. The J segment lost 8 bases and the V segment lost 9 bases, leaving 9 bases of the junction unmatched. This CDR3 is 13 amino acids long. The CDR3 loop reads CATSQGAKGELFF. The DNA for the CDR3 is TGTGCCACCTCCCAGGGGGCAAAGGGGGAGCTGTTTTTT.

The V call is TRBV4-2, the J call TRBJ1-2; no clear D gene. V was shortened by 8 bases and J by 1 base, with 17 bases between the two germline ends. The germline V gene has CDR1 LGHNA and CDR2 YNFKEQ. The CDR3 totals 15 residues. This chain's CDR3 is CASSPRTDVNYGYTF. For the CDR3, the DNA is TGTGCCAGCTCACCTAGGACGGATGTTAACTATGGCTACACCTTC.